The sample holds many counts of the clone carrying this T cell receptor (beta chain). This CDR3 has 14 residues. In germline, CDR1 is SGDLS, CDR2 YYNGEE. The V and J ends lost 4 bases and 4 bases, in that order; junction bases with no gene match: 4. This sample is drawn from a study of regulatory T cells in long-lasting Graves disease. Both iRepertoire HTBI primers and Arm-PCR of CDR3 regions were used to build the TCR beta libraries. TCRdb re-analysed the multiplex PCR reads in MiXCR, keeping a single row per CDR3 protein. The data contain 350,000 to 450,000 distinct CDR3 sequences, 15% of them singletons. Time point: newly diagnosed GD, antithyroid drugs for less than 3 months. There was RNA extracted from PBMCs, and the TCR library was made from it. Patients of an endocrinology department in Xi'an, China, were included. The sample was also linked to a second study, of T cells in Graves' hyperthyroidism and ophthalmopathy. That report adds: These patients, aged 18 to 65, had recently diagnosed hyperthyroidism lasting under 2 months. Uncontrolled infection, other autoimmune disease, pregnancy or lactation led to exclusion.

The source was peripheral blood mononuclear cells (PBMCs), collected at new diagnosis, from a patient treated with antithyroid drugs. The chain combines TRBV9 with TRBJ2-7; 11 bases align to TRBD1. This clonotype originated in a woman aged 25 to 39 with Graves disease. CDR3 sequence (DNA): TGTGCCAGCAGCCGCGGGACAGGGGGGTACGAGCAGTACTTC. It codes for CASSRGTGGYEQYF.